The 24 T cell receptor beta chains in this list originate from one sample, sequenced in a study of T cell responses to AZD1222 COVID-19 vaccine. Libraries were prepared by immunoSEQ multiplex PCR; TCRdb keeps only in-frame clonotypes and omits some of them. Of about 75,000 clones in the sample, around 88% were seen once. The input for sequencing was peripheral blood, taken 28 days after the second dose of the MenACWY control vaccine. All receptors derive from an adult who received the MenACWY meningococcal vaccine as a control.

The V gene is TRBV12-3 or TRBV12-4, the J gene TRBJ2-5, with D perhaps TRBD2 (5 bases). V lost 7 bases to trimming and J lost 7 bases, with 13 bases between them. This CDR3 comprises 12 residues. The CDR3 DNA is TGTGCCAGCACCGCCTTTGAGGGGACCCAGTACTTC. Translation: CASTAFEGTQYF.

V usage is TRBV27 and J usage is TRBJ1-6, with no clear D. Per the germline V gene, CDR1 is MNHEY and CDR2 is SMNVEV (reference sequence). V lost 0 bases and J lost 6, with 9 bases in between. This CDR3 is 15 amino acids long. CDR3 DNA sequence: TGTGCCAGCAGTTTATCAGGCCAATTTAATTCACCCCTCCACTTT. Protein sequence: CASSLSGQFNSPLHF.

This clone was seen only once. This chain links TRBV2 with TRBJ1-5; 9 nucleotides line up with TRBD1. The V gene's germline CDR1 is SNHLY and CDR2 FYNNEI. Germline trimming cut 3 bases from V and 3 bases from J; bases unmatched to any gene: 9. The CDR3 has 17 residues. CDR3 in DNA: TGTGCCAGCAGTGATGTTCTTGGACAGGGGACCAATCAGCCCCAGCATTTT. Its translation is CASSDVLGQGTNQPQHF.

The gene calls are TRBV7-2 and TRBJ1-3, with a weak D call TRBD1 (5 bases). The CDR3 covers 16 residues. The V end lost 0 bases, the J end lost 3 bases, and 12 bases lay between the germline ends. CDR1 and CDR2 (germline): SGHTA, FQGNSA. The CDR3 DNA reads TGTGCCAGCAGCTTAGCGCCGGGGGTATATGGAAACACCATATATTTT. It yields the protein CASSLAPGVYGNTIYF.

The V call is TRBV30, the J call TRBJ2-1, with 8 bases matching TRBD2. Per germline, CDR1 GTSNPN and CDR2 SVGIG (reference sequence). The junction had 6 bases not matched to a gene; V was cut back by 4 bases and J by 7 bases. This CDR3 has 13 residues. The CDR3 protein is CAWTRGGRNEQFF. The CDR3 DNA follows: TGTGCCTGGACCCGGGGGGGCCGGAATGAGCAGTTCTTC.

This clone occurred a few times. The chain has TRBV19 and TRBJ1-5; no firm D call. V lost 0 bases, J lost 0 bases, and 6 bases lay in between. Germline CDR1 reads LNHDA; CDR2 reads SQIVND (reference sequence). The CDR3 sequence is 15 residues long. CDR3 loop: CASSIDSRSNQPQHF. CDR3 coding DNA: TGTGCCAGTAGTATAGACAGTCGTAGCAATCAGCCCCAGCATTTT.

This clone was detected only once. J is TRBJ2-7 and V is TRBV30; either TRBD1 or TRBD2 may supply D (6 bases each). This CDR3 contains 15 residues. The V gene's germline CDR1 is GTSNPN and CDR2 SVGIG (reference sequence). Deletions cut 1 base from V and 7 bases from J, with 20 bases between. The CDR3 DNA reads as TGTGCCTGGAGTGATCGGGGGTGGAGGGGGAAAGAGCAGTACTTC. Residues: CAWSDRGWRGKEQYF.

CDR3 nucleotide sequence: TGTGCCAGCAGCCCCGAGGCAGGGGCAAGGTCTGAAAAACTGTTTTTT. Protein: CASSPEAGARSEKLFF. This chain links TRBV7-2 with TRBJ1-4; possibly TRBD1 for D (6 bases). The V end lost 5 bases, the J end lost 7 bases, and 20 bases lay between the germline ends. From germline, CDR1 is SGHTA and CDR2 FQGNSA. The CDR3 runs to 16 residues.

This clone was seen once. The chain couples TRBV5-5 to TRBJ1-6; 10 nucleotides agree with TRBD1. The V gene end was trimmed by 3 bases and the J gene end by 7 bases; junction bases not matched to a gene: 10. CDR3 length: 17 amino acids. In germline, CDR1 is SGHKS, CDR2 YYEKEE (reference sequence). In DNA, the CDR3 is TGTGCCAGCAGCTCGGACCGGGACAGGGGTTTGAATTCACCCCTCCACTTT. It translates to CASSSDRDRGLNSPLHF.

The V and J genes are TRBV2 and TRBJ2-1; D is unresolved. The V end lost 3 bases, the J end lost 9 bases, and 15 bases lay between the germline ends. This CDR3 spans 14 amino acids. Per germline, CDR1 SNHLY and CDR2 FYNNEI. CDR3 DNA: TGTGCCAGCAGTGATAATCCAGGTTTTGGTGAGCAGTTCTTC. This sequence encodes CASSDNPGFGEQFF.

The chain has TRBV5-6 and TRBJ2-5; perhaps TRBD1 as D (5 bases). Per the germline V gene, CDR1 is SGHDT and CDR2 is YYEEEE. V was pared by 4 bases and J by 5 bases, with 12 bases between. The CDR3 length is 13 residues. The CDR3 region is CASSPTVKETQYF. The CDR3 DNA follows: TGTGCCAGCAGCCCGACAGTGAAGGAGACCCAGTACTTC.

This clone was observed once. V is TRBV6-6 and J is TRBJ1-1; unclear D gene. The CDR3 spans 15 residues. Germline V lookup: CDR1 MNHNY, CDR2 SVGAGI (reference sequence). V lost 0 bases, J lost 4 bases, and 12 bases lay in between. CDR3 sequence (DNA): TGTGCCAGCAGTTACTCGACCCGAGAGGGCACTGAAGCTTTCTTT. It encodes CASSYSTREGTEAFF.

V gene TRBV30 combines with J gene TRBJ1-2; TRBD1 aligns across 9 bases. V dropped 3 bases and J dropped 4; count of bases not matched to a gene: 12. In germline, CDR1 is GTSNPN, CDR2 SVGIG (reference sequence). The CDR3 totals 16 residues. The CDR3 sequence: CAWSLRDRENTYGYTF. The DNA of the CDR3 is TGTGCCTGGAGCCTCCGGGACAGGGAAAATACCTATGGCTACACCTTC.

The chain joins TRBV7-6 to TRBJ1-1; 7 bases are a match to TRBD1. The trim removed 8 bases at V and 1 base at J, leaving 4 bases unmatched. The CDR3 consists of 13 residues. CDR1 and CDR2 from the germline V gene are SGHVS and FNYEAQ. CDR3 bases: TGTGCCAGCCGCGGGACAGCGAACACTGAAGCTTTCTTT. Its protein is CASRGTANTEAFF.

The V and J genes are TRBV11-1 and TRBJ1-2; 7 bases are shared with TRBD1. This CDR3 is 13 amino acids long. Per germline, CDR1 SGHAT and CDR2 FQDESV (reference sequence). Germline trimming cut 6 bases from V and 5 bases from J; bases unmatched to any gene: 6. CDR3 loop: CASRSGTDYGYTF. The CDR3 nucleotides are TGTGCCAGCAGGTCCGGGACAGATTATGGCTACACCTTC.

The rearrangement links TRBV27 to TRBJ1-1; a possible D gene is TRBD1 (6 bases). The CDR3 length is 16 residues. Germline V gene sequence: CDR1 MNHEY, CDR2 SMNVEV (reference sequence). Between the trimmed V and J ends, which lost 1 base and 4 bases, there was a span of 16 bases. For the CDR3, the DNA is TGTGCCAGCAGTTTATACGCAGTAGGGGGGGCCACTGAAGCTTTCTTT. Translated, it gives CASSLYAVGGATEAFF.

This clone was found once. The J gene is TRBJ1-2, the V gene TRBV10-3; TRBD1 agrees at 8 bases. Germline CDR1 and CDR2: ENHRY and SYGVKD. Trimming took 10 bases from V and 3 from J; bases not matched to a gene: 4. The CDR3 is made up of 12 amino acids. The chain's CDR3 is CASGQGDYGYTF. CDR3 coding DNA: TGTGCCAGCGGACAGGGAGACTATGGCTACACCTTC.

This clone was counted a single time. This CDR3 is CASSTRGIEAFF. The CDR3 DNA sequence: TGTGCCAGCAGTACGAGGGGAATTGAGGCTTTCTTT. The chain couples TRBV6-5 to TRBJ1-1; D might be TRBD1 (5 bases). Trimming removed 5 bases from V and 11 bases from J, with 15 bases in between. The CDR3 is 12 residues long. The germline gives CDR1 MNHEY, CDR2 SVGAGI.

The chain employs TRBV6-2 or TRBV6-3 and TRBJ1-4; a possible D gene is TRBD1 (5 bases). This CDR3 region has 16 residues. The germline V gene has CDR1 MNHEY and CDR2 SVGEGT. Trimming cost V 2 bases and J 5 bases, with 15 bases left between them. The CDR3 region has the DNA TGTGCCAGCAGTTACGACCCAGGGAGTCAGAATGAAAAACTGTTTTTT. This translates into CASSYDPGSQNEKLFF.

DNA for the CDR3: TGTGCCAGCAGTTTATCTCATGAGCAGTTCTTC. It translates to CASSLSHEQFF. This chain joins TRBV12-3 or TRBV12-4 and TRBJ2-1, with D hard to call. CDR3 length: 11 amino acids. Trimming removed 2 bases from V and 8 bases from J, with 4 bases in between.

This chain uses TRBV19 with TRBJ2-1; tentatively, D is TRBD2 (5 bases). The CDR3 loop spans 14 amino acids. Germline V gene sequence: CDR1 LNHDA, CDR2 SQIVND (reference sequence). Trimming pared 1 base from V and 7 bases from J, leaving 11 bases between. The CDR3 loop is CASSIAGYQNEQFF. The CDR3 bases are TGTGCCAGTAGTATAGCGGGGTATCAGAATGAGCAGTTCTTC.

The chain employs TRBV7-6 and TRBJ2-5; 8 bases map to TRBD1. V was clipped by 0 bases and J by 4 bases; unmatched bases: 7. Germline V lookup: CDR1 SGHVS, CDR2 FNYEAQ. This CDR3 region has 16 residues. CDR3 nucleotide sequence: TGTGCCAGCAGCTTAGCCGGACAGGGTTTTGGAGAGACCCAGTACTTC. It specifies CASSLAGQGFGETQYF.

This chain links TRBV10-2 with TRBJ2-7, with no clear D. V was trimmed by 0 bases and J by 5 bases, leaving 5 bases between them. CDR3 length: 12 amino acids. The germline V gene has CDR1 WSHSY and CDR2 SAAADI. CDR3 amino acids: CASSESWNEQYF. In DNA form, the CDR3 reads TGCGCCAGCAGTGAGTCTTGGAACGAGCAGTACTTC.

The gene calls are TRBV5-4 and TRBJ2-3; the match to TRBD2 covers 8 bases. Trimming took 4 bases from V and 2 from J; bases not matched to a gene: 9. There are 16 residues in the CDR3. Germline CDR1 SGHNT, CDR2 YYREEE (reference sequence). In nucleotides, the CDR3 is TGTGCCAGCAGCACCCAGCGGGGGCACTACACAGATACGCAGTATTTT. It translates to CASSTQRGHYTDTQYF.